Listed here are 14 T cell receptor beta chains from one sample, sequenced in a study of shared clonotypes between healthy human individuals (dated by TCRdb to about 2020). The library was produced with the immunoSEQ multiplex PCR assay. This is the immuneACCESS table as TCRdb keeps it, with only in-frame sequences that have V and J called. A part of the clones is gone; compared with another copy, unresolved V genes explain less than half, and the rest is unexplained. Across this sample there are about 610,000 clones, with more than 95% seen only once. The leading ten clones occupy roughly 0.055% of the sample. Sequencing used naive CD4+ T cells sorted from blood. Read against the paper, the sample's cell subset or site label means: CD45RA+ positively selected. These receptors all come from a woman between 25 and 40 years old in good health.

The chain employs TRBV25-1 and TRBJ2-2; TRBD1 matches 9 bases. Trimming at V came to 2 bases and at J to 2 bases, leaving 3 bases not matched to a gene. Germline-derived CDR1 and CDR2 are MGHDK and SYGVNS. The CDR3 has 16 amino acids. CDR3 residues: CASSEVGQGNTGELFF. The CDR3 DNA sequence: TGTGCCAGCAGTGAAGTGGGACAGGGAAACACCGGGGAGCTGTTTTTT.

The chain joins TRBV4-2 to TRBJ2-1; TRBD2 aligns across 9 bases. Germline CDR1 and CDR2: LGHNA and YNFKEQ. Trimming at V came to 1 base and at J to 7 bases, leaving 8 bases not matched to a gene. The CDR3 has 16 amino acids. The CDR3 DNA reads as TGTGCCAGCAGCCAAGGGAGCGGGAGGTTGGGGAATGAGCAGTTCTTC. Translated: CASSQGSGRLGNEQFF.

This rearrangement joins TRBV5-1 to TRBJ2-5, with a weak D call TRBD2 (5 bases). The V end was cut by 0 bases, the J end by 11 bases, with 11 bases between. Germline V gene lookup returns CDR1 SGHRS and CDR2 YFSETQ. This CDR3 has 12 amino acids. Here the CDR3 DNA reads TGCGCCAGCAGCTTGGCGGAGAGGGAGCAGTACTTC. Its protein product is CASSLAEREQYF. The full variable domain, its missing parts supplied by reference TRBV5-1 and TRBJ2-5, is KAGVTQTPRYLIKTRGQQVTLSCSPISGHRSVSWYQQTPGQGLQFLFEYFSETQRNKGNFPGRFSGRQFSNSRSEMNVSTLELGDSALYLCASSLAEREQYFGPGTRLLVL.

The chain employs TRBV4-1 and TRBJ2-7, with 8 bases identical to TRBD1. The CDR3 totals 15 residues. The trim removed 3 bases at V and 3 bases at J, leaving 7 bases unmatched. Germline lookup yields CDR1 MGHRA and CDR2 YSYEKL. The CDR3 sequence: CASSQGLGQGYEQYF. Here the CDR3 DNA reads TGCGCCAGCAGCCAGGGGCTCGGACAGGGCTACGAGCAGTACTTC.

The V gene is TRBV28, the J gene TRBJ1-1; TRBD1 matches 9 bases. Trimming cost V 6 bases and J 4 bases; bases outside gene matches: 9. CDR1 and CDR2 (germline): MDHEN, SYDVKM. The CDR3 extends over 15 amino acids. This CDR3 is CASRPPGQGPTEAFF. DNA of the CDR3: TGTGCCAGCAGACCCCCGGGACAGGGCCCCACTGAAGCTTTCTTT.

V gene TRBV4-1 combines with J gene TRBJ1-2; D call uncertain. The CDR3 is 15 residues long. The germline V gene has CDR1 MGHRA and CDR2 YSYEKL. Deletions cut 1 base from V and 1 base from J, with 10 bases between. The CDR3 DNA is TGCGCCAGCAGCCAAGTAACCGGGCGTAACTATGGCTACACCTTC. It codes for CASSQVTGRNYGYTF.

On this clone itself: The same CDR3 can be traced to other DNA sequences in this sample. The J gene is TRBJ2-1, the V gene TRBV7-9; 8 nucleotides line up with TRBD1. V trimming: 1 base; J trimming: 1 base; junction bases outside the gene matches: 0. The germline gives CDR1 SEHNR, CDR2 FQNEAQ (reference sequence). The CDR3 consists of 15 residues. CDR3 bases: TGTGCCAGCAGCTTAGGACAGGGGTCCTACAATGAGCAGTTCTTC. Protein sequence: CASSLGQGSYNEQFF. Full variable domain (rest looked up from reference TRBV7-9 and TRBJ2-1): DTGVSQNPRHKITKRGQNVTFRCDPISEHNRLYWYRQTLGQGPEFLTYFQNEAQLEKSRLLSDRFSAERPKGSFSTLEIQRTEQGDSAMYLCASSLGQGSYNEQFFGPGTRLTVL.

V and J are TRBV6-6 and TRBJ2-7; TRBD1 agrees at 11 bases. V lost 6 bases to trimming and J lost 3 bases; unmatched junction nucleotides: 4. Germline loops: CDR1 MNHNY, CDR2 SVGAGI (reference sequence). CDR3 length equals 14 residues. CDR3 sequence reads: CASRPGQGVYEQYF. For the CDR3, the DNA is TGTGCCAGCAGGCCGGGACAGGGGGTCTACGAGCAGTACTTC.

This sequence joins TRBV7-3 and TRBJ1-5, with 9 bases identical to TRBD1. From germline, CDR1 is SGHTA and CDR2 FQGTGA. There are 16 residues in the CDR3. V trimming: 8 bases; J trimming: 7 bases; junction bases outside the gene matches: 15. The CDR3 DNA reads as TGTGCCAGCGGGGGGACAGGGCGAATTTTACGGCAGCCCCAGCATTTT. Its protein product is CASGGTGRILRQPQHF.

The chain recombines TRBV5-3 with TRBJ1-2, with D maybe TRBD1 (5 bases). TRBV5-3 falls under the ORF class, with uncertain function. The ends were cut back, 5 bases at V and 0 bases at J, with 14 bases in the middle. The CDR3 spans 15 residues. The CDR3, as DNA: TGTGCCAGAAGACCAGACAGAACAGCTAACTATGGCTACACCTTC. Its translation is CARRPDRTANYGYTF.

The rearrangement links TRBV19 to TRBJ1-5, with unresolved D. V lost 4 bases and J lost 9, with 19 bases in between. The V gene's germline CDR1 is LNHDA and CDR2 SQIVND (reference sequence). This CDR3 comprises 15 residues. The CDR3 is CASSTTKGPSGPQHF. CDR3 in DNA: TGTGCCAGTAGTACCACAAAAGGTCCCTCAGGGCCCCAGCATTTT.

Worth noting for this clone: Other DNA sequences of this sample code for an identical CDR3. This sequence joins TRBV2 and TRBJ2-1, with 14 bases that match TRBD2. V shed 6 bases, J shed 5 bases, and the junction held 3 bases outside the gene matches. The CDR3 loop spans 15 amino acids. Per germline, CDR1 SNHLY and CDR2 FYNNEI. The CDR3 nucleotides are TGTGCCAGCAGAGGACTAGCGGGAGGACACAATGAGCAGTTCTTC. Translation: CASRGLAGGHNEQFF.

The chain joins TRBV28 to TRBJ2-1, with D hard to call. Deletions cut 6 bases from V and 8 bases from J, with 20 bases between. Germline lookup yields CDR1 MDHEN and CDR2 SYDVKM. The CDR3 has 15 residues. CDR3 nucleotides: TGTGCCAGCAGCTTACCGGGCCCACGGCAGGATGAGCAGTTCTTC. Residues: CASSLPGPRQDEQFF.

This clone was recorded a few times. The rearrangement joins TRBV18 to TRBJ2-4; 10 positions agree with TRBD1. With V trimmed by 6 bases and J by 8 bases, 7 bases remained unmatched. The germline V gene encodes CDR1 KGHSH and CDR2 LQKENI. The length of the CDR3 is 14 residues. The CDR3 coding sequence is TGTGCCAGCTCTCAAGGACAGGGGGGGCACATTCAGTACTTC. Translation gives CASSQGQGGHIQYF. Complete variable domain (other parts from reference TRBV18 and TRBJ2-4): NAGVMQNPRHLVRRRGQEARLRCSPMKGHSHVYWYRQLPEEGLKFMVYLQKENIIDESGMPKERFSAEFPKEGPSILRIQQVVRGDSAAYFCASSQGQGGHIQYFGAGTRLSVL.